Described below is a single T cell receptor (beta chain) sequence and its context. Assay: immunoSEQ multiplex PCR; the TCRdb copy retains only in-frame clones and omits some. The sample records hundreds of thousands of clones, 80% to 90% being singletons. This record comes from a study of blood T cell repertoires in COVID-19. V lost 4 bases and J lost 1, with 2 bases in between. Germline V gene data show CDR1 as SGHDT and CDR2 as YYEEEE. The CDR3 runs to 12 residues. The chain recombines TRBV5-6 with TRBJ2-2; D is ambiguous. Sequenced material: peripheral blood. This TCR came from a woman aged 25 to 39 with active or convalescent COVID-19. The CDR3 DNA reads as TGTGCCAGCAGCCTGAACACCGGGGAGCTGTTTTTT. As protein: CASSLNTGELFF.